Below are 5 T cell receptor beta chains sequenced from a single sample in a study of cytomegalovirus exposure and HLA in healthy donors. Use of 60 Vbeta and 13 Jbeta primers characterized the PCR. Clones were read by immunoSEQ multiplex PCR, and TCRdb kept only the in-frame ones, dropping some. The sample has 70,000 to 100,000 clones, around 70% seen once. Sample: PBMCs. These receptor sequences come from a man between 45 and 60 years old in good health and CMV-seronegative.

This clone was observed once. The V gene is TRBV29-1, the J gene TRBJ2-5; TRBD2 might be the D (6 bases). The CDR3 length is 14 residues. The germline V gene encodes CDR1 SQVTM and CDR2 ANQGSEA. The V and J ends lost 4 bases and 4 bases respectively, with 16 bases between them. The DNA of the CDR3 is TGCAGCGTTGCCCCCTCGATGGGGGGAGAGACCCAGTACTTC. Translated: CSVAPSMGGETQYF.

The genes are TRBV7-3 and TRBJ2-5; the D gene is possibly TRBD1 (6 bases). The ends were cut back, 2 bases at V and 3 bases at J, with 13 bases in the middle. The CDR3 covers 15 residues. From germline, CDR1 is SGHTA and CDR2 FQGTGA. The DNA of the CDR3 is TGTGCCAGCAGCTTATCTGGGACAATCGAAGAGACCCAGTACTTC. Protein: CASSLSGTIEETQYF.

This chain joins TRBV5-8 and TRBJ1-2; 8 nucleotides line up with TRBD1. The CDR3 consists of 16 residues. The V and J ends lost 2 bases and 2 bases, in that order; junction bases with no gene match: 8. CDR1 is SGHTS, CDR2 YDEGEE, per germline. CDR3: CASSFVDRVTNYGYTF. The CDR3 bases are TGTGCCAGCAGCTTCGTGGACAGGGTCACCAACTATGGCTACACCTTC.

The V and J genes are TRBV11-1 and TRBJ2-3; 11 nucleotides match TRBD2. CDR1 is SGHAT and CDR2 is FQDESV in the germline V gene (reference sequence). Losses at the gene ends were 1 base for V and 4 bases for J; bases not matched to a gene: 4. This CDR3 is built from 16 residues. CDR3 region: CASSLVLAGGPDTQYF. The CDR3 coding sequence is TGTGCCAGCAGCTTAGTTTTAGCGGGAGGGCCAGATACGCAGTATTTT.

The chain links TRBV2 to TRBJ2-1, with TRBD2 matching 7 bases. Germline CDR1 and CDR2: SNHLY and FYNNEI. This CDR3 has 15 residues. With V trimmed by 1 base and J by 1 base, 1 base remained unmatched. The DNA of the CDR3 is TGTGCCAGCAGTGAAGGGCGGGGGTCCTACAATGAGCAGTTCTTC. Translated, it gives CASSEGRGSYNEQFF.